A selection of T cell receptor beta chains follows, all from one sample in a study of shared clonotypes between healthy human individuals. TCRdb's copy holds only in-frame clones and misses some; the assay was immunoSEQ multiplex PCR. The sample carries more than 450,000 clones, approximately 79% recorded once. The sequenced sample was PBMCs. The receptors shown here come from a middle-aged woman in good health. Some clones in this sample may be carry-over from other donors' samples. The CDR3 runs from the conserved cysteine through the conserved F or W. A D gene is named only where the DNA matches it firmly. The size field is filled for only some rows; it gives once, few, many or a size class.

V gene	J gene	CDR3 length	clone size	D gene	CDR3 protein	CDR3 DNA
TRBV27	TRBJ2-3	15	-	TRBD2	CASSGLADSTDTQYF	TGTGCCAGCAGTGGGCTAGCGGACTCCACAGATACGCAGTATTTT
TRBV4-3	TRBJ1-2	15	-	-	CASSQGSRAIYGYTF	TGCGCCAGCAGCCAAGGTAGCAGGGCTATTTATGGCTACACCTTC
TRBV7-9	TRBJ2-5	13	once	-	CASTQQGRETQYF	TGTGCCAGCACCCAACAGGGTCGAGAGACCCAGTACTTC
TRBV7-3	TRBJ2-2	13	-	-	CASSFDSTGELFF	TGTGCCAGCAGCTTTGACAGCACCGGGGAGCTGTTTTTT
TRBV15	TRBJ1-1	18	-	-	CATSRDLIWIRGNTEAFF	TGTGCCACCAGCAGAGATTTGATTTGGATTCGGGGGAACACTGAAGCTTTCTTT
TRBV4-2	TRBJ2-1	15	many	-	CASSQERGRSNEQFF	TGTGCCAGCAGCCAAGAGAGAGGGAGGAGTAATGAGCAGTTCTTC
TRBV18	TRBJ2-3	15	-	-	CASSPHKTFGDTQYF	TGTGCCAGCTCACCACATAAGACATTCGGTGATACGCAGTATTTT
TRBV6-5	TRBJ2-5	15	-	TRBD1	CASSKKTGGLETQYF	TGTGCCAGCAGTAAAAAGACAGGGGGCCTAGAGACCCAGTACTTC
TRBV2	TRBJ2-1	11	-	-	CASSDLSEQFF	TGTGCCAGCAGTGATCTTTCTGAGCAGTTCTTC
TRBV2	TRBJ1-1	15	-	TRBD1	CASSKEGAMNTEAFF	TGTGCCAGCAGCAAAGAGGGGGCCATGAACACTGAAGCTTTCTTT
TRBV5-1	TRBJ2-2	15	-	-	CASSLDRRGTGELFF	TGCGCCAGCAGCTTGGACAGGCGGGGCACCGGGGAGCTGTTTTTT
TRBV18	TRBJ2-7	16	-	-	CASSPPPGANGYEQYF	TGTGCCAGCTCACCACCTCCGGGGGCGAACGGTTACGAGCAGTACTTC
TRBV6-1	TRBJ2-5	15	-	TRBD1	CASSAPGQGRETQYF	TGTGCCAGCAGTGCACCGGGACAGGGTAGAGAGACCCAGTACTTC
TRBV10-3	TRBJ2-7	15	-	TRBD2	CAISGAGTSAYEQYF	TGTGCCATCAGTGGGGCCGGGACTAGCGCTTACGAGCAGTACTTC
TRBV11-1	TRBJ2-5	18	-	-	CASSPARRTFWAQETQYF	TGTGCCAGCAGCCCCGCCCGGAGAACCTTTTGGGCACAAGAGACCCAGTACTTC
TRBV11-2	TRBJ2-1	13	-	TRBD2	CASSLATGTSDFF	TGTGCCAGCAGCTTAGCCACCGGGACTAGTGATTTCTTC
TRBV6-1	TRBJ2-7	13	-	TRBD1	CASIRDSYYEQYF	TGTGCCAGCATCCGGGACAGTTACTACGAGCAGTACTTC
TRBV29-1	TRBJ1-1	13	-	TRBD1	CSAGTGGHTEAFF	TGCAGCGCAGGGACAGGGGGCCACACTGAAGCTTTCTTT
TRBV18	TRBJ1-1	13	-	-	CASSLGVFAEAFF	TGTGCCAGCTCACTCGGGGTCTTCGCTGAAGCTTTCTTT
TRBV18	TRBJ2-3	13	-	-	CASSWDTADTQYF	TGTGCCAGCTCATGGGATACCGCAGATACGCAGTATTTT
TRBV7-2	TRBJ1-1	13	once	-	CASSLQGSTEAFF	TGTGCCAGCAGCCTACAGGGAAGCACTGAAGCTTTCTTT
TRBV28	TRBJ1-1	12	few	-	CASIVGNTEAFF	TGTGCCAGCATCGTGGGGAACACTGAAGCTTTCTTT
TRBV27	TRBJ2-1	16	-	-	CASSLSIRRSYNEQFF	TGTGCCAGCAGTTTGTCTATTCGGAGGTCCTACAATGAGCAGTTCTTC
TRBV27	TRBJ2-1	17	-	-	CASSKTRWATDYNEQFF	TGTGCCAGCAGTAAAACACGATGGGCTACCGACTACAATGAGCAGTTCTTC
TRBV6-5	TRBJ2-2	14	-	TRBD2	CASRLAEYTGELFF	TGTGCCAGCCGACTAGCGGAATACACCGGGGAGCTGTTTTTT
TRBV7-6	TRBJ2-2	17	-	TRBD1	CASSLPGQGPGTGELFF	TGTGCCAGCAGCTTACCGGGACAGGGGCCGGGGACCGGGGAGCTGTTTTTT
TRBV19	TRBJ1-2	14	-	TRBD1	CASSIRTGEGGYTF	TGTGCCAGTAGTATAAGGACAGGGGAAGGTGGCTACACCTTC
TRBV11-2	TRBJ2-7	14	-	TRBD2	CASRNTAGVGEQYF	TGTGCCAGCAGAAACACCGCGGGAGTTGGCGAGCAGTACTTC
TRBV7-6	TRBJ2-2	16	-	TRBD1	CASSARGQGAIGELFF	TGTGCCAGCAGCGCCAGGGGACAGGGAGCGATAGGGGAGCTGTTTTTT
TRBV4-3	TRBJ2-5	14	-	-	CASSTQLEAEGQYF	TGCGCCAGCAGCACCCAACTAGAGGCGGAGGGCCAGTACTTC
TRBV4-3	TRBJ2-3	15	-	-	CASSQDGARGDTQYF	TGCGCCAGCAGCCAAGATGGGGCCCGAGGGGATACGCAGTATTTT
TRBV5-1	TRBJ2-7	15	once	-	CASSPRLSSSYEQYF	TGCGCCAGCAGCCCCCGCCTGTCGAGCTCCTACGAGCAGTACTTC
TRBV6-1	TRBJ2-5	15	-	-	CASGEQPAPQETQYF	TGTGCCAGCGGGGAGCAGCCAGCCCCACAAGAGACCCAGTACTTC
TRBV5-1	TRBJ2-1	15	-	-	CASSLRAVVSNEQFF	TGCGCCAGCAGCTTGCGGGCCGTCGTTTCCAATGAGCAGTTCTTC
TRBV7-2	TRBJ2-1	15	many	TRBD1	CASIPDREPYNEQFF	TGTGCCAGCATCCCGGACAGGGAGCCCTACAATGAGCAGTTCTTC
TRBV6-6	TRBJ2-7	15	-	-	CASSYGIAAAYEQYF	TGTGCCAGCAGTTACGGGATAGCGGCTGCTTACGAGCAGTACTTC
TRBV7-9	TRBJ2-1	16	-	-	CASSPERGSSYNEQFF	TGTGCCAGCAGCCCCGAGCGAGGCAGCTCCTACAATGAGCAGTTCTTC
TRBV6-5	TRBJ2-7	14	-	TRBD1	CASSTRDRTYEQYF	TGTGCCAGCAGTACCCGGGACAGGACCTACGAGCAGTACTTC
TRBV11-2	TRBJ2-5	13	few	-	CASSLDNQETQYF	TGTGCCAGCAGCTTAGATAACCAAGAGACCCAGTACTTC
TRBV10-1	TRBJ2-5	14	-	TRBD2	CASSLAGGGETQYF	TGCGCCAGCAGCTTAGCGGGAGGGGGAGAGACCCAGTACTTC
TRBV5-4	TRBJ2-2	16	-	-	CASRRKGSPNTGELFF	TGTGCCAGCAGACGAAAGGGATCTCCTAACACCGGGGAGCTGTTTTTT
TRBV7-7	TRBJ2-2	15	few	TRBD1	CASSPDRENTGELFF	TGTGCTAGCAGCCCCGACAGGGAGAACACCGGGGAGCTGTTTTTT
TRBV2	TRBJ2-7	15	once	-	CASSEGLTITYEQYF	TGTGCCAGCAGTGAGGGACTCACAATAACCTACGAGCAGTACTTC
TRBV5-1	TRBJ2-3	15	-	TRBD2	CASSWGAGSTDTQYF	TGCGCCAGCAGCTGGGGAGCGGGATCGACAGATACGCAGTATTTT